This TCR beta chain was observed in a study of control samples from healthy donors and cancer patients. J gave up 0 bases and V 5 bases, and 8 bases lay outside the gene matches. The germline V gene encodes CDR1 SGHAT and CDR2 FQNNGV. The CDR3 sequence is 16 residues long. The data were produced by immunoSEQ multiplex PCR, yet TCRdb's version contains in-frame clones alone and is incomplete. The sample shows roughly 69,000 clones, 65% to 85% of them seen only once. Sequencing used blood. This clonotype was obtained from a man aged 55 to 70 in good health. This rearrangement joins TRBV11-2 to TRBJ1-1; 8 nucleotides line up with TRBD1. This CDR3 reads CASSRDRLTLNTEAFF. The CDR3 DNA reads TGTGCCAGCAGCCGGGACAGGCTTACACTGAACACTGAAGCTTTCTTT.